This paragraph covers one TCR beta chain sequence. Other nucleotide sequences in the sample specify the same CDR3. Execution of the assay was at deep level. In the authors' workflow: ImmunoSEQ only sent back junction sequences with no quality scores, so filtering was done differently. Sequencing was performed with immunoSEQ multiplex PCR; in TCRdb, only in-frame clones are kept and a portion is missing. D and trimming were read from the DNA, whereas the V and J calls and clone size are those reported in that table. The sample records about 680,000 clones, 92% being singletons. The naive CD8 population came from CD45RO-negative cells selected for CCR7, without terminally differentiated effector memory CD45RA+ cells. The record originates from a study of shared clonotypes between healthy human individuals. The sequencing sample was made of naive CD8+ T cells sorted from blood. The receptor's source is a man aged 25 to 40 in good health.

In DNA, the CDR3 is TGTGCCAGCAGCGTAGACCCCAATGAGCAGTTCTTC. It specifies CASSVDPNEQFF. This chain uses TRBV9 with TRBJ2-1, with D hard to call. The CDR3 is 12 amino acids. Germline V CDR1 and CDR2: SGDLS, YYNGEE. V was shortened by 0 bases and J by 6 bases, with 4 bases between the two germline ends.